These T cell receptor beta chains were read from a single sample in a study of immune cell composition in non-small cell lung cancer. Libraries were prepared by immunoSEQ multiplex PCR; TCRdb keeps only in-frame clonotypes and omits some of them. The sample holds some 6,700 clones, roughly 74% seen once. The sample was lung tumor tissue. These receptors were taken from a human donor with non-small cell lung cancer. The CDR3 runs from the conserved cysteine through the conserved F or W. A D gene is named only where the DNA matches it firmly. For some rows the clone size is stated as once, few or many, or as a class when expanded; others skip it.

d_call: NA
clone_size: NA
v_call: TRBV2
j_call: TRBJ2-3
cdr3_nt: TGTGCCAGCAAAAGCCGGGATACGCAGTATTTT
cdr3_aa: CASKSRDTQYF

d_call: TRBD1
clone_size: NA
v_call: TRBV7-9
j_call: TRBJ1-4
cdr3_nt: TGTGCCAGCAGACATAGACAGGGGAATGAAAAACTGTTTTTT
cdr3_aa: CASRHRQGNEKLFF

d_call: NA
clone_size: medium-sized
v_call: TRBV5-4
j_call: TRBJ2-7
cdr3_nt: TGTGCCAGCAGCCGAGGGGGGCGGGAGAGCGAGCAGTACTTC
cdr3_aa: CASSRGGRESEQYF

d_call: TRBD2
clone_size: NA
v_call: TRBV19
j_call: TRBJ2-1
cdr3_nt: TGTGCCAGTAGTATTGATAGCGGGCACAATGAGCAGTTCTTC
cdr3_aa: CASSIDSGHNEQFF

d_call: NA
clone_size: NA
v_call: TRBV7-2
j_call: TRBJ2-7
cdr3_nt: TGTGCCAGCAGCTTAATGACAGGAAGGGTCGAGCAGTACTTC
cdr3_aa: CASSLMTGRVEQYF

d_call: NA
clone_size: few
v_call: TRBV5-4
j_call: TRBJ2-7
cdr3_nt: TGTGCCAGCAGCTACAGGGATTACGAGCAGTACTTC
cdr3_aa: CASSYRDYEQYF

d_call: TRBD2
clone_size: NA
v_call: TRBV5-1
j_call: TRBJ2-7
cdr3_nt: TGCGCCAGTCACGAAAGCGGGAGGCTGTACTTC
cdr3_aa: CASHESGRLYF

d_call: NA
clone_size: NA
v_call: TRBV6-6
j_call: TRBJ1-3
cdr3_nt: TGTGCCAGCAGAGGACAGGGAAACACCATATATTTT
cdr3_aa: CASRGQGNTIYF

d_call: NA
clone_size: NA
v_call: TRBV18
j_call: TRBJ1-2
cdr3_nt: TGTGCCAGCTCACCACGACAGTCTAACTATGGCTACACCTTC
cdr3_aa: CASSPRQSNYGYTF

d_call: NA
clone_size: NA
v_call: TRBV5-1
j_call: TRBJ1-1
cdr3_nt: TGCGCCAGCCACCTGACGGACAAGTTAACTAACACTGAAGCTTTCTTT
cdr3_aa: CASHLTDKLTNTEAFF

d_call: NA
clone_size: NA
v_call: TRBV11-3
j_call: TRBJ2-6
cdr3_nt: TGTGCCAGCAGCGACGCATTTGACACAGGGGCCAACGTCCTGACTTTC
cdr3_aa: CASSDAFDTGANVLTF

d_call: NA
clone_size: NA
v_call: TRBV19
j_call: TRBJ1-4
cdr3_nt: TGTGCCAGTAGAGGGGGAAACGAAAAACTGTTTTTT
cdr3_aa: CASRGGNEKLFF

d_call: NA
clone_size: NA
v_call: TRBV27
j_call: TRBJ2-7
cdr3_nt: TGTGCCAGCAGTCTTCCCCCCCGCGAGCAGTACTTC
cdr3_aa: CASSLPPREQYF

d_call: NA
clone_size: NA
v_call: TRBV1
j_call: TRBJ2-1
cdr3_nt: TGCACCAGCAAACTAGCGGGGGGGGAGCAGTTCTTC
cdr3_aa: CTSKLAGGEQFF

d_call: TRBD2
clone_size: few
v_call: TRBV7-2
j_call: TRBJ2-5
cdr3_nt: TGTGCCAGCAGCCCCCTGGGACTAGCGGGGCAAGAGACCCAGTACTTC
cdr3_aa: CASSPLGLAGQETQYF

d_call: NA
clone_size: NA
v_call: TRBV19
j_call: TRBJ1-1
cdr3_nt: TGTGCCAGTAGTATAGATCAGGGCGGCGCAACTGAAGCTTTCTTT
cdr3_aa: CASSIDQGGATEAFF

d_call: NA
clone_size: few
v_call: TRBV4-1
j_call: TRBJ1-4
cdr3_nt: TGCGCCAGCAGCCAAGCCTCCTTGAGGGACAAGGATGAAAAACTGTTTTTT
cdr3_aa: CASSQASLRDKDEKLFF

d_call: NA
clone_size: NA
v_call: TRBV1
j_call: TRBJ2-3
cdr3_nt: TGCACCAGCAGCCCTCCTAGTGGCCCGATCTGGTGGGGAGGCGGGGATACGCAGTATTTT
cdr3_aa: CTSSPPSGPIWWGGGDTQYF

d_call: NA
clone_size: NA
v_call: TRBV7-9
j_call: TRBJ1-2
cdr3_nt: TGTGCCAGCAGCCTCAATCAGGGGCGAGCCTCCCTGATTTATGGCTACACCTTC
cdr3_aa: CASSLNQGRASLIYGYTF

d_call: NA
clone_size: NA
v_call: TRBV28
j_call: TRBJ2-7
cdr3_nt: TGTGCCAGCAGCTCTAGGGAGCAGTACTTC
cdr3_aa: CASSSREQYF

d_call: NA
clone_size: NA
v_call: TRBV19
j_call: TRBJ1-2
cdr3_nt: TGTGCCAGCACCAGAACACGCCAGGACGCCGAGGGCGGCTACACCTTC
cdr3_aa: CASTRTRQDAEGGYTF

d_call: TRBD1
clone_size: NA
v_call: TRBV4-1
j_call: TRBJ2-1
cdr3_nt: TGCGCCAGCAGCGCGGGACAGGGTAATGAGCAGTTCTTC
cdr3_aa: CASSAGQGNEQFF

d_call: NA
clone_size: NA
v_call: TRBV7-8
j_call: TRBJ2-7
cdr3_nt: TGTGCCGCCGGGTACCTCCAGGAGCAGTACTTC
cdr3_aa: CAAGYLQEQYF

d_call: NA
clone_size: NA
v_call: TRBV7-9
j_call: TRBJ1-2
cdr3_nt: TGTGCCAGCAGCTTAAACACCCCAGCGGGCTACACCTTC
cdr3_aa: CASSLNTPAGYTF

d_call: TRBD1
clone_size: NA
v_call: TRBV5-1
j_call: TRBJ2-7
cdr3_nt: TGCGCCAGCAGCTTGGCAGGGGGCCTCCTTAGCTCCTACGAGCAGTACTTC
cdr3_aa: CASSLAGGLLSSYEQYF

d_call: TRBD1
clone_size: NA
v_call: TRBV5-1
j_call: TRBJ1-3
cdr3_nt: TGCGCCAGCAGCTCCGGGACAGGGGGCGGAAACACCATATATTTT
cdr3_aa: CASSSGTGGGNTIYF

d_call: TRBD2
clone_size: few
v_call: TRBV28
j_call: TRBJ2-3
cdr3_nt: TGTGCCAGCAGCCCAACTAGCGGGAGGCCTCATGGGGATACGCAGTATTTT
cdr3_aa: CASSPTSGRPHGDTQYF

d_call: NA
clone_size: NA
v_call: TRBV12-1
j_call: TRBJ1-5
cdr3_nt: TGTGCCAGCAGCTTTAACGCGGAATATAGCAATCAGCCCCAGCATTTT
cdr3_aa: CASSFNAEYSNQPQHF

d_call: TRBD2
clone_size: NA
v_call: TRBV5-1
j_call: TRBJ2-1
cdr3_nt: TGCGCCAGCAGCTCCCCGGGCGGGAGGGAAATCTATGAGCAGTTCTTC
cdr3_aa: CASSSPGGREIYEQFF

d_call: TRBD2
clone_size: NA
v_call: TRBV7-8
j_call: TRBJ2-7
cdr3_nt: TGTGCCAGCAGCTTAGTCGTTCGCACTAGCGGGACAAGGCACGAGCAGTACTTC
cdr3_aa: CASSLVVRTSGTRHEQYF

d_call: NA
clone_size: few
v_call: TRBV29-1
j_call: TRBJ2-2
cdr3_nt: TGCAGCGTTGAAGGGCAGACTATCACCGGGGAGCTGTTTTTT
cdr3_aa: CSVEGQTITGELFF

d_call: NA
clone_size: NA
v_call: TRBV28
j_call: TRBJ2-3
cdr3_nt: TGTGCCAGCAGTTTCCCCGTCACAGATACGCAGTATTTT
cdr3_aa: CASSFPVTDTQYF

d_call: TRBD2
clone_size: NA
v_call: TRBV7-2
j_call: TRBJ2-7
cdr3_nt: TGTGCCAGCAGCTTCACTCTGGGAGGGGATGTAGGCTACGAGCAGTACTTC
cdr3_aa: CASSFTLGGDVGYEQYF

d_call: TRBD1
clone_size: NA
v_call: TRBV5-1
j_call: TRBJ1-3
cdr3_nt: TGCGCCAGCAGGAGGACAGGGGGCATCGGAAACACCATATATTTT
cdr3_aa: CASRRTGGIGNTIYF

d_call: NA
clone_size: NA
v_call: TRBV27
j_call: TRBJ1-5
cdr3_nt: TGTGCCAGCAGACGATTAGGCAGGGGCTTTGACCAGCCCCAGCATTTT
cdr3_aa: CASRRLGRGFDQPQHF

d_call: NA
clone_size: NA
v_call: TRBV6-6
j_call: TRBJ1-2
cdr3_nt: TGTGCCAGCAGTTACGACAGGAACTATGGCTACACCTTC
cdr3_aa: CASSYDRNYGYTF

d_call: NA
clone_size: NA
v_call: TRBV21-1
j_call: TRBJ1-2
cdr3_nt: TGTGCCAGCAGCAATGGGATCCGGGACAGGGATTACCTTAACTATGGCTACACCTTC
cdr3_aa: CASSNGIRDRDYLNYGYTF

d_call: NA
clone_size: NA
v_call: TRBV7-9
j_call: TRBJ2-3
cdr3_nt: TGTGCCAGCAGCCCTCAGTGGGTACAGGGTGCTTTGACAGATACGCAGTATTTT
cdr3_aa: CASSPQWVQGALTDTQYF

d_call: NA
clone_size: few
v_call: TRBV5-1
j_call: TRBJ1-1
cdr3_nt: TGCGCCAGCAGCTTGGGAGCAATGAACACTGAAGCTTTCTTT
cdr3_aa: CASSLGAMNTEAFF

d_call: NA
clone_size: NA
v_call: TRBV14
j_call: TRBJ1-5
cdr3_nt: TGTGCCAGCAGCCAAGGGATCAGCGGGTCGCCCCAGCATTTT
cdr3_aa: CASSQGISGSPQHF

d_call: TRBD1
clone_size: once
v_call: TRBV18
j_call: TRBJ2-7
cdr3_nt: TGTGCCAGCTCAATATTAGGACAGGGGGGATACGAGCAGTACTTC
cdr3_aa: CASSILGQGGYEQYF

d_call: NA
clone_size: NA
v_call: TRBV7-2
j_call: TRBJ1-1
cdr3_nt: TGTGCCAGCAGCCTCCAGCGGGGCTCTGAAGCTTTCTTT
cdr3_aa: CASSLQRGSEAFF

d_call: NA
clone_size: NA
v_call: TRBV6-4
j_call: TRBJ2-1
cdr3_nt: TGTGCCAGCAGTGAAGAGTCCGGGTCCTACAATGAGCAGTTCTTC
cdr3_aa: CASSEESGSYNEQFF

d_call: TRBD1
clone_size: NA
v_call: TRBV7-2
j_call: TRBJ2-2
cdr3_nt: TGTGCCAGCAGCCGACCGACAGGGTCCGCACTTATGAACACCGGGGAGCTGTTTTTT
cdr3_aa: CASSRPTGSALMNTGELFF

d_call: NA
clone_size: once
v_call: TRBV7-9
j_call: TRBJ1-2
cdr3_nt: TGTGCCAGCAGTAACTCTGATGGCTACACCTTC
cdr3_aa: CASSNSDGYTF

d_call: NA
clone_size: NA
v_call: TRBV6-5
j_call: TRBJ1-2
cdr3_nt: TGTGCCAGCAGTTACGTCGTGGACAGTTTCTATGGCTACACCTTC
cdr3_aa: CASSYVVDSFYGYTF

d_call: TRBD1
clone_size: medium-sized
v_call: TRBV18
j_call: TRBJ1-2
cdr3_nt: TGTGCCAGCTCACCACAACAGGGGGTGGACTATGGCTACACCTTC
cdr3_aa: CASSPQQGVDYGYTF

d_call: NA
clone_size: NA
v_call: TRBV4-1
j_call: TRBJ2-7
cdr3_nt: TGCGCCAGCAGCCAAGATATAAACGAGCAGTACTTC
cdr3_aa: CASSQDINEQYF

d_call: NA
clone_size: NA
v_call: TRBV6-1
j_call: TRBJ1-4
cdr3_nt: TGTGCCAGCAGTGAAGGGGGGCAGGGAGCTAATGAAAAACTGTTTTTT
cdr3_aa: CASSEGGQGANEKLFF